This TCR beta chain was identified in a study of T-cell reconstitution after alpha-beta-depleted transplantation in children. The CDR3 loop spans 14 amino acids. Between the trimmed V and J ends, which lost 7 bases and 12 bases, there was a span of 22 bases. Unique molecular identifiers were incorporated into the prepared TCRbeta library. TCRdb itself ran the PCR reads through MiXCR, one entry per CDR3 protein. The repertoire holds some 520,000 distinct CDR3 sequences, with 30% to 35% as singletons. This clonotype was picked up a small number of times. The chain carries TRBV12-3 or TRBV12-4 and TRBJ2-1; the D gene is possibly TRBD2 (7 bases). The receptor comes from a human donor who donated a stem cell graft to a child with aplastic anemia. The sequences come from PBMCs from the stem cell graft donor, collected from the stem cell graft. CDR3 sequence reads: CASTTRGRESGQFF. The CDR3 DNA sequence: TGTGCCAGCACCACGCGGGGGCGGGAGTCCGGGCAGTTCTTC.